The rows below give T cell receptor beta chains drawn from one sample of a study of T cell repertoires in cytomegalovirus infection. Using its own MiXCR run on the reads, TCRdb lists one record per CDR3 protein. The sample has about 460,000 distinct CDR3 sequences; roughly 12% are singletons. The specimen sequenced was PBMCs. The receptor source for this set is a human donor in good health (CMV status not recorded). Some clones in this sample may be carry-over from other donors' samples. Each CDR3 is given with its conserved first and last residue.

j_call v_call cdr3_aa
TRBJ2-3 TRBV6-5 CASSYGPGTHTDTQYF
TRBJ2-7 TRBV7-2 CASSLGIGRGAHYEQYF
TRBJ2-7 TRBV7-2 CASSFSGPSSYEQYF
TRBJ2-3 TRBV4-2 CASSQEGGGGDTQYF
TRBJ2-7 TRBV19 CASSPQGRHEQYF
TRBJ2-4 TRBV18 CASSLTGETKNIQYF
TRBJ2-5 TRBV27 CASSLGQREETQYF
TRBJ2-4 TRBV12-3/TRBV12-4 CASSRDSENIQYF
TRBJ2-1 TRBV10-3 CAISFGGGSSYNEQFF
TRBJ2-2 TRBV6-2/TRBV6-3 CASSYVGQNTGELFF
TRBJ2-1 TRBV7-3 CASRATGGGINEQFF
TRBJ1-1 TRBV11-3 CASSFGVRTEAFF
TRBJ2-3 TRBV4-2 CASSQQGQGVGLGSDTQYF
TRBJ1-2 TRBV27 CASSFGLNGGYTF
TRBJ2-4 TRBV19 CASSRTQTQNIQYF
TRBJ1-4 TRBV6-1 CASSDRQGGREKLFF
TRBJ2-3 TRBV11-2 CASTPRGTTDTQYF
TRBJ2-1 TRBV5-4 CASKGLGYEQFF
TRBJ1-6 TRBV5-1 CASRQALDNSPLHF
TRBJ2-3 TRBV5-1 CASSRPRTGLSTDTQYF
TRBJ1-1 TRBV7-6 CASSNPGLTEAFF
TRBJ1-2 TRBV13 CASSLKGQGARKDGYTF
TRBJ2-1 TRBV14 CASSHPRTSRVRGSYNEQFF
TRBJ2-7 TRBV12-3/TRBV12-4 CASSLAGSTGNSYEQYF
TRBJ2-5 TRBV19 CASRSPLETQYF
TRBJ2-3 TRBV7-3 CASSLKGPGGTDTQYF
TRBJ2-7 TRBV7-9 CASSYTRLDLASLEQYF
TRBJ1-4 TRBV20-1 CSAGGVEEKLFF
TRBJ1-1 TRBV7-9 CASRGRGVDTEAFF
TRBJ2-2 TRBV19 CASSIFSGYDRELFF
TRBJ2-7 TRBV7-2 CASSLGGNSIYEQYF
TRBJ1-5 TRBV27 CASSLSWERGQPQHF
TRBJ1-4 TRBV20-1 CSARGGIREKLFF
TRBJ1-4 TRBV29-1 CSVEEVNEKLFF
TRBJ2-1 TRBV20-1 CSARVEREGPNEQFF
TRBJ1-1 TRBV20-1 CSARSTQGWTEAFF
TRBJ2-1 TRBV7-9 CASSPRQPGLAIYNEQFF
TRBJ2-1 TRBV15 CATSRDLSAGTSGRSDEQFF
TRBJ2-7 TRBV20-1 CSARDRLGSGTSSYEQYF
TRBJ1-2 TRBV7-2 CAIWTGSGYGYTF
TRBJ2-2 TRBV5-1 CASSFYTGELFF
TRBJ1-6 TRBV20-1 CSANPTGRSPLHF
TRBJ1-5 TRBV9 CASSVGDRNQPQHF
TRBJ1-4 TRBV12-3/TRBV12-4 CASSQGEKLFF
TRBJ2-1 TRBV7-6 CASKRQGGGNEQFF
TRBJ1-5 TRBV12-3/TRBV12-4 CASRPGTGEGVRNQPQHF
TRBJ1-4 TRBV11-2 CASSAPQTGLNEKLFF
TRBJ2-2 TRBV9 CASSGTSGGWGTGELFF
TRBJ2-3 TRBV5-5 CASSLTGGSDTQYF
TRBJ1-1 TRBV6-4 CASSDISGTAILF
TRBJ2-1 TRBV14 CASSRLTGTGGYNEQFF
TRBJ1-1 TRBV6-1 CASSERVETEAFF
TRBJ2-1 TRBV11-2 CASSVEIAGGRYEQFF
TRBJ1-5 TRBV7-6 CASSPGTENSNQPQHF
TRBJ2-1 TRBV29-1 CSVAVDSYNEQFF